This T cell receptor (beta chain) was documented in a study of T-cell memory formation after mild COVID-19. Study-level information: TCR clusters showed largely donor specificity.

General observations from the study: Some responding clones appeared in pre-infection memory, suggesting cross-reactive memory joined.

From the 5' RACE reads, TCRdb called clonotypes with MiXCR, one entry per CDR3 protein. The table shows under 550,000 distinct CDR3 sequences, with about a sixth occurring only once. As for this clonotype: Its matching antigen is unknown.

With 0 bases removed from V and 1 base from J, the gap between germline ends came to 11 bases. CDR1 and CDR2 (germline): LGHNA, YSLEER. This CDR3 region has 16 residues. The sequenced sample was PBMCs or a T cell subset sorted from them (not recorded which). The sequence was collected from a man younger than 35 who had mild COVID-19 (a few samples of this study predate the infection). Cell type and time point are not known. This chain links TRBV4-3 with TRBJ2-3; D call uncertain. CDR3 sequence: CASSQDGSSGTDTQYF. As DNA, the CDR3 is TGCGCCAGCAGCCAAGATGGGTCCTCGGGCACAGATACGCAGTATTTT.